A selection of T cell receptor beta chains follows, all from one sample in a study of shared clonotypes between healthy human individuals. Some clones are missing from TCRdb's copy, which holds only in-frame ones; the method was immunoSEQ multiplex PCR. The sample has about 1 million clones, more than 65% seen once. The specimen sequenced was memory CD4+ T cells sorted from blood. The source of these receptors is a young man in good health. Both conserved end residues are part of each CDR3. A D gene is named only where the DNA matches it firmly. Some rows mark clone size as missing; the rest say once, few, many or name a class of expanded clone.

D gene | J gene | V gene | clone size | CDR3 DNA | CDR3 protein
NA | TRBJ1-4 | TRBV2 | NA | TGTGCCAGTGAGGTCCGGGTTGGAACTAATGAAAAACTGTTTTTT | CASEVRVGTNEKLFF
NA | TRBJ2-7 | TRBV5-4 | many | TGTGCCAGCAGCTTGCAGTGGGGAGGTAGTTACGAGCAGTACTTC | CASSLQWGGSYEQYF
TRBD1 | TRBJ2-1 | TRBV23-1 | NA | TGCGCCAGCAGTCCTCGGACAGGGGGTAGAAATGAGCAGTTCTTC | CASSPRTGGRNEQFF
NA | TRBJ1-5 | TRBV5-6 | NA | TGTGCCAGCAGCCGGGGGTCGTTTAATAGCAATCAGCCCCAGCATTTT | CASSRGSFNSNQPQHF
NA | TRBJ2-5 | TRBV14 | NA | TGTGCCAGCAGCCAAGAGCGGGGTGTGCTCGGAGAGACCCAGTACTTC | CASSQERGVLGETQYF
NA | TRBJ1-5 | TRBV6-5 | few | TGTGCCAGCAGTTACGGGTCGCGGCAGGGCTACCCCCAGCATTTT | CASSYGSRQGYPQHF
NA | TRBJ1-2 | TRBV30 | NA | TGTGCCTGGAGTGTAAAGCAAGGTGGGGGCGGCTACACCTTC | CAWSVKQGGGGYTF
TRBD2 | TRBJ2-7 | TRBV2 | NA | TGTGCCAGCAGGCGGGACTACGGCGAGCAGTACTTC | CASRRDYGEQYF
NA | TRBJ1-5 | TRBV5-3 | NA | TGTGCCAGAAGCTGGGCTTTTTTTGGAGTTAATCAGCCCCAGCATTTT | CARSWAFFGVNQPQHF
TRBD1 | TRBJ1-1 | TRBV6-5 | NA | TGTGCCAGCAGTTTGGACAGGGGGACTGAAGCTTTCTTT | CASSLDRGTEAFF
NA | TRBJ1-1 | TRBV30 | NA | TGTGCCTGGAGCGTCTTTGTGGGGACTGAAGCTTTCTTT | CAWSVFVGTEAFF
NA | TRBJ2-5 | TRBV5-1 | once | TGCGCCAGCAGCCGAACCGGGGAGGGGGTAGCGGAGACCCAGTACTTC | CASSRTGEGVAETQYF
NA | TRBJ1-2 | TRBV21-1 | NA | TGTGCCAGCTTACCTACAGGGCCCAATGGCTACACCTTC | CASLPTGPNGYTF
NA | TRBJ1-5 | TRBV30 | NA | TGTGCCTATTCCGGGACGGAGCTCAATCAGCCCCAGCATTTT | CAYSGTELNQPQHF
NA | TRBJ2-3 | TRBV5-1 | once | TGCGCCAGCAGCTTGACGGGGACCCTCACAGATACGCAGTATTTT | CASSLTGTLTDTQYF
NA | TRBJ2-1 | TRBV2 | NA | TGTGCCAGCAGTGAAATAAATGAGCAGTTCTTC | CASSEINEQFF
TRBD1 | TRBJ1-1 | TRBV6-5 | few | TGTGCCAGCAGGCCCGGGACAGTTAACACTGAAGCTTTCTTT | CASRPGTVNTEAFF
TRBD1 | TRBJ2-2 | TRBV19 | NA | TGTGCCAGTAGCCAGGACAGGGCTCGGAACACCGGGGAGCTGTTTTTT | CASSQDRARNTGELFF
TRBD2 | TRBJ2-7 | TRBV27 | few | TGTGCCAGCAGGTATGGGACTAGCGGGGCCTACGAGCAGTACTTC | CASRYGTSGAYEQYF
TRBD2 | TRBJ2-1 | TRBV5-1 | many | TGCGCCAGCAGCTTACCCCGGCTAGCGGGTGAGCAGTTCTTC | CASSLPRLAGEQFF
TRBD2 | TRBJ2-7 | TRBV27 | NA | TGTGCCACCTCCCCACCCCTAGCGGGGGTGGGGGAGCAGTACTTC | CATSPPLAGVGEQYF
NA | TRBJ1-2 | TRBV7-2 | NA | TGTGCCAGCAGCGACGGACCGGGCGTAACTTATGGCTACACCTTC | CASSDGPGVTYGYTF
NA | TRBJ2-2 | TRBV5-4 | NA | TGTGCCAGCAGCTTTGGGGGGTACACCGGGGAGCTGTTTTTT | CASSFGGYTGELFF
TRBD1 | TRBJ2-3 | TRBV6-6 | NA | TGTGCCAGCATCCGGGACAGGGGCACAGATACGCAGTATTTT | CASIRDRGTDTQYF
NA | TRBJ1-1 | TRBV12-5 | NA | TGTGCTAGTGGTAGACCAGCCGGGACCTTAAACACTGAAGCTTTCTTT | CASGRPAGTLNTEAFF
TRBD1 | TRBJ1-5 | TRBV4-1 | NA | TGCGCCAGCAGCCAAAACAGGGGCAACCAGCCCCAGCATTTT | CASSQNRGNQPQHF
NA | TRBJ2-7 | TRBV14 | few | TGTGCCAGCAGCCGACTATCAGGGTTCGAGCAGTACTTC | CASSRLSGFEQYF
TRBD1 | TRBJ2-4 | TRBV2 | NA | TGTGCCAGCAGCGGACAGGGTGGAACCAAAAACATTCAGTACTTC | CASSGQGGTKNIQYF
NA | TRBJ1-1 | TRBV19 | many | TGTGCCAGTAGCACGACAGGGAACACTGAAGCTTTCTTT | CASSTTGNTEAFF
TRBD2 | TRBJ2-7 | TRBV2 | NA | TGTGCCAGCAGGGAAGGACTAGCGGGGGACACCTACGAGCAGTACTTC | CASREGLAGDTYEQYF
NA | TRBJ2-1 | TRBV7-9 | NA | TGTGCCAGCAGCTCCCAGGGTACGATTTGGGGTGAGCAGTTCTTC | CASSSQGTIWGEQFF
NA | TRBJ2-2 | TRBV27 | NA | TGTGCCAGCAGGCCACGACAGGCCGGGGAGCTGTTTTTT | CASRPRQAGELFF
TRBD1 | TRBJ2-2 | TRBV9 | NA | TGTGCCAGCAGCGGGGGGACAGGGCCTACCGGGGAGCTGTTTTTT | CASSGGTGPTGELFF
NA | TRBJ1-4 | TRBV7-2 | NA | TGTGCCAGCAGTTTTACCCACCTATCCGGCAGTCCTAATGAAAAACTGTTTTTT | CASSFTHLSGSPNEKLFF
NA | TRBJ2-3 | TRBV2 | NA | TGTGCCAGCAGGGTCGGGGGTTTGGCAGATACGCAGTATTTT | CASRVGGLADTQYF
NA | TRBJ2-2 | TRBV11-3 | NA | TGTGCCAGCAGCTTAGCTGGGGGGAGAGCGAACACCGGGGAGCTGTTTTTT | CASSLAGGRANTGELFF
NA | TRBJ2-7 | TRBV5-1 | NA | TGCGCCAGCAGCTTGATCCCAAGCTCCTACGAGCAGTACTTC | CASSLIPSSYEQYF
TRBD1 | TRBJ1-6 | TRBV6-1 | NA | TGTGCCAGCATTCTCACAGGGGGTAGTTCACCCCTCCACTTT | CASILTGGSSPLHF
NA | TRBJ2-1 | TRBV29-1 | NA | TGCAGCGTTCGGGGCGGGACGTCCTCCTACAATGAGCAGTTCTTC | CSVRGGTSSYNEQFF
TRBD1 | TRBJ2-3 | TRBV14 | NA | TGTGCCAGCAGCCAAGACCGGACAGGGCCGCAGTATTTT | CASSQDRTGPQYF
NA | TRBJ1-2 | TRBV2 | few | TGTGCCAGCAACCCCGGGGAGTTAGCTAACTATGGCTACACCTTC | CASNPGELANYGYTF
TRBD2 | TRBJ2-2 | TRBV7-2 | NA | TGTGCCAGCAGCCGAGGGACTAGCGGGAGGGCCCAGGGACCCGGGGAGCTGTTTTTT | CASSRGTSGRAQGPGELFF
NA | TRBJ2-6 | TRBV11-2 | few | TGTGCCAGCAGCCGAATGGGGGGTAGTGGGGCCAACGTCCTGACTTTC | CASSRMGGSGANVLTF
NA | TRBJ1-6 | TRBV14 | once | TGTGCCAGCAGCCAAGATAAAAACTTT | CASSQDKNF
TRBD1 | TRBJ1-6 | TRBV6-4 | NA | TGTGCCAGCAGCCGGGACAGGGCTAATTCACCCCTCCACTTT | CASSRDRANSPLHF
TRBD1 | TRBJ1-2 | TRBV30 | NA | TGTGCCTGGAGCCCCAGGGGGAGTGGCTACACCTTC | CAWSPRGSGYTF
NA | TRBJ2-3 | TRBV19 | NA | TGTGCCAGTAGTATCCTCTGGGCACTAGCCACAGATACGCAGTATTTT | CASSILWALATDTQYF
NA | TRBJ2-3 | TRBV2 | once | TGTGCCAGCAGTGTCCGCAGAGATACGCAGTATTTT | CASSVRRDTQYF
NA | TRBJ1-1 | TRBV16 | NA | TGTGCCAGCAGCCAATCTGGGGTGAACACTGAAGCTTTCTTT | CASSQSGVNTEAFF
NA | TRBJ1-3 | TRBV11-2 | NA | TGTGCCAGCAGCTTAGATACAGGTCACTCTGGAAACACCATATATTTT | CASSLDTGHSGNTIYF
TRBD2 | TRBJ2-1 | TRBV29-1 | few | TGCAGCGCTAACCCCAGCGGCGGGAGCAACAATGAGCAGTTCTTC | CSANPSGGSNNEQFF
NA | TRBJ1-1 | TRBV5-1 | once | TGCGCCAGCAGTGCAGGGTGGGTTGAAGCTTTCTTT | CASSAGWVEAFF
TRBD1 | TRBJ1-1 | TRBV6-5 | NA | TGTGCCAGCAGTTCCCCAGGGGGCCAAGCTTTCTTT | CASSSPGGQAFF
NA | TRBJ1-1 | TRBV19 | NA | TGTGCCAGTAGTTCGGGGGTTATGGGCGCTTTCTTT | CASSSGVMGAFF
TRBD1 | TRBJ1-1 | TRBV18 | NA | TGTGCCAGCTCACCACCGGCAGGGGGGGAGAACACTGAAGCTTTCTTT | CASSPPAGGENTEAFF
NA | TRBJ2-3 | TRBV11-2 | NA | TGTGCCAGCAGCTTATCCGGGACCCCAGATACGCAGTATTTT | CASSLSGTPDTQYF
NA | TRBJ2-5 | TRBV10-3 | NA | TGTGCCATCAGTGAACAGGGTTTTACAGAGACCCAGTACTTC | CAISEQGFTETQYF
NA | TRBJ1-5 | TRBV19 | NA | TGTGCCAGTAGTATAGGGGGAGGACACGGAAATCAGCCCCAGCATTTT | CASSIGGGHGNQPQHF
NA | TRBJ1-1 | TRBV5-1 | NA | TGCGCCAGCAGCTTGTATGGCAGGGGGAACACTGAAGCTTTCTTT | CASSLYGRGNTEAFF